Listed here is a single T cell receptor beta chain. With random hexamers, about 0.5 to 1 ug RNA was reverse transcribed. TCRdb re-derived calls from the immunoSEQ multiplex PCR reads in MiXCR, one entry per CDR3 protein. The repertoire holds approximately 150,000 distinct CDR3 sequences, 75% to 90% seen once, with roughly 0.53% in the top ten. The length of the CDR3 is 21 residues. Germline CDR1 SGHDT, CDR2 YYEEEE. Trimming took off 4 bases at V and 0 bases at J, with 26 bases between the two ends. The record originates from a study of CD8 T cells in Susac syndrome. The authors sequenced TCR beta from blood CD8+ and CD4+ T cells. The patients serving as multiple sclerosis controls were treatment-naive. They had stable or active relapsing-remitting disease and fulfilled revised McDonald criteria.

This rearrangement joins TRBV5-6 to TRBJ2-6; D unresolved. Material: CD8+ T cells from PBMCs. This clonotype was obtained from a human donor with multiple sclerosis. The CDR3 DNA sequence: TGTGCCAGCAGCCCCTATCGTGGTGAGTCTGTGGTACGCTCTGGGGCCAACGTCCTGACTTTC. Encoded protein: CASSPYRGESVVRSGANVLTF. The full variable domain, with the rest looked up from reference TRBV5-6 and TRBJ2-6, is DAGVTQSPTHLIKTRGQQVTLRCSPKSGHDTVSWYQQALGQGPQFIFQYYEEEERQRGNFPDRFSGHQFPNYSSELNVNALLLGDSALYLCASSPYRGESVVRSGANVLTFGAGSRLTVL.